The 17 T cell receptor beta chains in this list originate from one sample, sequenced in a study of response to subunit inactivated influenza vaccine. TCRdb processed the RT-PCR reads anew with MiXCR; each CDR3 protein has one entry. Here the sample spans around 570,000 distinct CDR3 sequences, roughly 12% being singletons. This sample was also put to use in a study of T cells expressing NK-cell markers. As that report states: For TCR beta, cDNA was produced by 5'RACE template switching with UMIs.

This sample comprised PBMCs from blood, obtained on the day of vaccination. The origin of the receptors is a man aged 45-60 years who received an inactivated influenza vaccine.

The chain combines TRBV4-1 with TRBJ2-3; 9 bases match TRBD2. With V trimmed by 1 base and J by 3 bases, 8 bases remained unmatched. The CDR3 is made up of 17 amino acids. The germline gives CDR1 MGHRA, CDR2 YSYEKL. Written as DNA, the CDR3 is TGCGCCAGCAGCCAAGCGACAAGCGGGGGGTCGACAGATACGCAGTATTTT. This sequence encodes CASSQATSGGSTDTQYF.

V and J are TRBV10-2 and TRBJ2-3; no definite D call. Germline lookup yields CDR1 WSHSY and CDR2 SAAADI. This CDR3 is built from 13 residues. Deletions cut 4 bases from V and 7 bases from J, with 12 bases between. The CDR3 protein is CASSVAFTNTQYF. CDR3 DNA: TGCGCCAGCAGTGTCGCGTTTACCAATACGCAGTATTTT.

This clonotype has ten or more counts. The J gene is TRBJ2-1, the V gene TRBV7-9, with D possibly matching TRBD2 (6 bases). Germline V gene lookup returns CDR1 SEHNR and CDR2 FQNEAQ (reference sequence). V was trimmed by 2 bases and J by 9 bases, leaving 11 bases between them. This CDR3 contains 13 residues. The CDR3 sequence: CASSLPGGGEQFF. CDR3 DNA: TGTGCCAGCAGCTTACCCGGGGGTGGTGAGCAGTTCTTC.

Ten or more counts support this clonotype. The V call is TRBV18, the J call TRBJ2-7; possible D gene TRBD2, 6 bases. Germline CDR1 reads KGHSH; CDR2 reads LQKENI. CDR3 size: 13 residues. Trimming pared 2 bases from V and 3 bases from J, leaving 8 bases between. CDR3: CASSPAGFYEQYF. DNA of the CDR3: TGTGCCAGCTCACCAGCGGGATTCTACGAGCAGTACTTC. Full variable domain (outside the CDR3, taken from reference TRBV18 and TRBJ2-7): NAGVMQNPRHLVRRRGQEARLRCSPMKGHSHVYWYRQLPEEGLKFMVYLQKENIIDESGMPKERFSAEFPKEGPSILRIQQVVRGDSAAYFCASSPAGFYEQYFGPGTRLTVT.

This clonotype has only a few counts. The chain uses TRBV7-9 and TRBJ2-1; 10 positions agree with TRBD1. The CDR3 spans 17 residues. CDR1 and CDR2 from the germline V gene are SEHNR and FQNEAQ (reference sequence). V lost 0 bases to trimming and J lost 7 bases; unmatched junction nucleotides: 9. The CDR3 loop is CASSLASRGQGFNEQFF. The CDR3 bases are TGTGCCAGCAGCTTAGCCTCCCGGGGACAGGGGTTTAATGAGCAGTTCTTC.

The rearrangement links TRBV12-3 or TRBV12-4 to TRBJ2-6; 7 nucleotides line up with TRBD1. The V gene end was trimmed by 6 bases and the J gene end by 4 bases; junction bases not matched to a gene: 6. The CDR3 consists of 15 residues. The CDR3 DNA reads as TGTGCCAGCAGAAACAGGGGATCGGGGGCCAACGTCCTGACTTTC. The encoded protein is CASRNRGSGANVLTF.

This sequence joins TRBV7-3 and TRBJ2-2, with 9 nucleotides matching TRBD2. The J segment lost 5 bases and the V segment lost 5 bases, leaving 9 bases of the junction unmatched. Germline V gene sequence: CDR1 SGHTA, CDR2 FQGTGA. CDR3 length equals 16 residues. The CDR3 coding sequence is TGTGCCAGCAGCCCCACTTCCCTAGCGGGAACCGGGGAGCTGTTTTTT. It translates to CASSPTSLAGTGELFF. Full variable domain (missing parts from reference TRBV7-3 and TRBJ2-2): GAGVSQTPSNKVTEKGKYVELRCDPISGHTALYWYRQSLGQGPEFLIYFQGTGAADDSGLPNDRFFAVRPEGSVSTLKIQRTERGDSAVYLCASSPTSLAGTGELFFGEGSRLTVL.

This clonotype showed up just a few times. The J gene is TRBJ2-4, the V gene TRBV5-1, with 7 bases that match TRBD1. The trim removed 0 bases at V and 7 bases at J, leaving 10 bases unmatched. This CDR3 region has 16 residues. Germline-derived CDR1 and CDR2 are SGHRS and YFSETQ. This CDR3 is CASSLALQGSSNIQYF. In nucleotides, the CDR3 is TGCGCCAGCAGCTTGGCGCTACAGGGGTCCTCGAACATTCAGTACTTC.

This clonotype was counted many times. The J gene is TRBJ2-7, the V gene TRBV4-3, with 12 nucleotides matching TRBD1. Germline V gives CDR1 LGHNA, CDR2 YSLEER. The length of the CDR3 is 18 residues. Trimming removed 0 bases from V and 2 bases from J; junction bases left unmatched: 8. Written as DNA, the CDR3 is TGCGCCAGCAGCCAAGATCTGGGACAGGGGGCTTTAACCTACGAGCAGTACTTC. Translated, it gives CASSQDLGQGALTYEQYF.

This clonotype showed up many times. The CDR3 loop reads CSARLGLAGYNEQFF. As DNA, the CDR3 is TGCAGTGCTAGATTGGGACTAGCGGGGTACAATGAGCAGTTCTTC. V gene TRBV20-1 combines with J gene TRBJ2-1, with 13 bases lining up with TRBD2. The CDR3 has 15 amino acids. CDR1 DFQATT and CDR2 SNEGSKA come from the germline V gene (reference sequence). J lost 4 bases, V lost 2 bases, and 2 bases had no gene match.

This chain uses TRBV9 with TRBJ2-5; D could derive from TRBD1 or TRBD2 (5 bases each). CDR3 size: 15 residues. CDR1 is SGDLS and CDR2 is YYNGEE in the germline V gene. V was clipped by 6 bases and J by 3 bases, with 18 bases between them. The CDR3 protein is CASNRYRDGKETQYF. The CDR3 nucleotides are TGTGCCAGCAACAGATACCGGGACGGCAAAGAGACCCAGTACTTC.

The sample holds a few counts of this clonotype. The chain links TRBV27 to TRBJ2-3; 7 bases match TRBD1. The CDR3 covers 14 residues. Germline V gene lookup returns CDR1 MNHEY and CDR2 SMNVEV (reference sequence). V lost 6 bases, J lost 5 bases, and 8 bases stayed unmatched. The DNA for the CDR3 is TGTGCCAGCAGCCGCGTTCACAGGGGAGATACGCAGTATTTT. The encoded protein is CASSRVHRGDTQYF.

This clonotype was observed a few times. This chain connects TRBV2 to TRBJ2-3; D not resolved. V lost 2 bases, J lost 0 bases, and 12 bases lay in between. Germline CDR1 SNHLY, CDR2 FYNNEI. CDR3 length equals 16 residues. Here the CDR3 DNA reads TGTGCCAGCAGTGAATCAGTTATCAGCAGCACAGATACGCAGTATTTT. Its translation is CASSESVISSTDTQYF. The full variable domain, in which reference TRBV2 and TRBJ2-3 provide the parts outside the CDR3, is EPEVTQTPSHQVTQMGQEVILRCVPISNHLYFYWYRQILGQKVEFLVSFYNNEISEKSEIFDDQFSVERPDGSNFTLKIRSTKLEDSAMYFCASSESVISSTDTQYFGPGTRLTVL.

The chain recombines TRBV5-1 with TRBJ2-2; D gene ambiguous. V was pared by 4 bases and J by 5 bases, with 9 bases between. The CDR3 totals 13 residues. Germline V gene sequence: CDR1 SGHRS, CDR2 YFSETQ. The CDR3 nucleotides are TGCGCCAGCAGCCCCGATAGTACCGGGGAGCTGTTTTTT. It specifies CASSPDSTGELFF.

This sequence joins TRBV7-2 and TRBJ2-3; 8 bases align to TRBD2. CDR1 is SGHTA, CDR2 FQGNSA, per germline. The junction had 4 bases not matched to a gene; V was cut back by 3 bases and J by 8 bases. This CDR3 region has 13 residues. CDR3 DNA sequence: TGTGCCAGCAGCTTCGAGGGACTAGGTACGCAGTATTTT. Translation gives CASSFEGLGTQYF.

Only a few counts were recorded for this clonotype. V and J are TRBV7-8 and TRBJ2-3, with 10 bases fitting TRBD2. The CDR3 loop spans 17 amino acids. From germline, CDR1 is SGHVS and CDR2 FQNEAQ. The trim removed 0 bases at V and 0 bases at J, leaving 3 bases unmatched. This chain's CDR3 is CASSLASGGPSTDTQYF. CDR3 DNA sequence: TGTGCCAGCAGCTTAGCTAGCGGGGGGCCGAGCACAGATACGCAGTATTTT. Drawing the rest from reference TRBV7-8 and TRBJ2-3, the complete variable domain is GAGVSQSPRYKVAKRGQDVALRCDPISGHVSLFWYQQALGQGPEFLTYFQNEAQLDKSGLPSDRFFAERPEGSVSTLKIQRTQQEDSAVYLCASSLASGGPSTDTQYFGPGTRLTVL.

This chain connects TRBV5-1 to TRBJ2-1, with TRBD1 identical over 9 bases. This CDR3 region has 14 residues. Germline V lookup: CDR1 SGHRS, CDR2 YFSETQ. Trimming at V came to 6 bases and at J to 6 bases, leaving 7 bases not matched to a gene. CDR3 in amino acids: CASNWDRAGNEQFF. CDR3 coding DNA: TGCGCCAGCAACTGGGACAGGGCGGGCAATGAGCAGTTCTTC.